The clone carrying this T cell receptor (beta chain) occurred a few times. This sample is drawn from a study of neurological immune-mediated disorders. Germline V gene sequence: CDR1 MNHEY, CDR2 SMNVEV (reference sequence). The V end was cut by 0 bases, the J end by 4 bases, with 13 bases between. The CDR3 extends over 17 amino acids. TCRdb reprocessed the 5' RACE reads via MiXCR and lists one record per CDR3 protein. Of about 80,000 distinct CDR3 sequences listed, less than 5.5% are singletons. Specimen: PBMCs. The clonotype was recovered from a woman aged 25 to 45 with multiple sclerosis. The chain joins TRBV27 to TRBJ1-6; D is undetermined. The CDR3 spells CASSLSDRGAYNSPLHF. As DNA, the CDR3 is TGTGCCAGCAGTTTATCCGACCGGGGAGCTTATAATTCACCCCTCCACTTT.